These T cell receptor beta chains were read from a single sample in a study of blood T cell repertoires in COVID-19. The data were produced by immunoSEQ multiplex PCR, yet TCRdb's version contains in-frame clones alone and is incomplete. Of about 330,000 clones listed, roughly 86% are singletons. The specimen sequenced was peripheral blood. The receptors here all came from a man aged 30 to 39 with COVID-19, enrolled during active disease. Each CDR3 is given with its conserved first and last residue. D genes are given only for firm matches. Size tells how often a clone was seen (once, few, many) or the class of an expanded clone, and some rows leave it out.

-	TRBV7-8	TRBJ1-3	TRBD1	CASSPLFGTGENTIYF	TGTGCCAGCAGCCCTCTTTTCGGGACAGGAGAAAACACCATATATTTT
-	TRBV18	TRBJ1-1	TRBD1	CASSLGQGYGAFF	TGTGCCAGCTCACTGGGACAGGGGTATGGGGCTTTCTTT
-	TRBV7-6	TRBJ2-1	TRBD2	CASSETSGRREQFF	TGTGCCAGCAGCGAGACTAGCGGGAGAAGAGAGCAGTTCTTC
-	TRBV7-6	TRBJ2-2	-	CASSLGENTGELFF	TGTGCCAGCAGCTTAGGAGAGAACACCGGGGAGCTGTTTTTT
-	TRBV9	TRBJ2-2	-	CASSVVGGNTGELFF	TGTGCCAGCAGCGTAGTGGGGGGTAATACCGGGGAGCTGTTTTTT
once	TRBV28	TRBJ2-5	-	CASGGSGETQYF	TGTGCCAGCGGAGGGTCGGGAGAGACCCAGTACTTC
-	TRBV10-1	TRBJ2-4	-	CATNLQITIKNIQYF	TGCGCCACCAACCTCCAGATAACCATCAAAAACATTCAGTACTTC
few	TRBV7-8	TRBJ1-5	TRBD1	CASSRGQGDQPQHF	TGTGCCAGCAGCCGAGGACAGGGGGATCAGCCCCAGCATTTT
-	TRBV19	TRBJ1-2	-	CASSIGTSNYGYTF	TGTGCCAGTAGTATAGGGACAAGTAACTATGGCTACACCTTC
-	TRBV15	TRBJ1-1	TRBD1	CATSRLSGTGEDTEAFF	TGTGCCACCAGCAGGCTCTCCGGGACAGGGGAGGACACTGAAGCTTTCTTT
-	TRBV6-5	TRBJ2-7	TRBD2	CASSYAGLGLYEQYF	TGTGCCAGCAGTTACGCCGGACTAGGTTTATACGAGCAGTACTTC
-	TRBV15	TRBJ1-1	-	CATSRNDRFPNTEAFF	TGTGCCACCAGCAGGAACGACAGGTTTCCGAACACTGAAGCTTTCTTT
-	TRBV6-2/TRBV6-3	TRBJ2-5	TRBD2	CASSYDRGGQETQYF	TGTGCCAGCAGTTACGATCGGGGGGGACAAGAGACCCAGTACTTC
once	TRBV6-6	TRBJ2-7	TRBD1	CASSRYWGQGVSYEQYF	TGTGCCAGCAGTCGATACTGGGGACAGGGGGTCTCCTACGAGCAGTACTTC
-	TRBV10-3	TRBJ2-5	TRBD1	CAIRTGGQETQYF	TGTGCCATCAGGACAGGGGGGCAAGAGACCCAGTACTTC
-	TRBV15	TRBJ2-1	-	CATSGTPHDEQFF	TGTGCCACCTCCGGGACTCCCCACGATGAGCAGTTCTTC
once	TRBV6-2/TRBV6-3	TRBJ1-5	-	CASSYGRLSNQPQHF	TGTGCCAGCAGTTACGGCCGACTTAGCAATCAGCCCCAGCATTTT
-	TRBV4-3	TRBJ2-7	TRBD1	CASSFGQGAPYEQYF	TGCGCCAGCAGCTTCGGACAGGGTGCCCCCTACGAGCAGTACTTC
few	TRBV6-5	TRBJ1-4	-	CASTLPGANEKLFF	TGTGCCAGCACTCTCCCGGGGGCTAATGAAAAACTGTTTTTT
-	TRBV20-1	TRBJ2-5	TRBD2	CSASVASGSSETQYF	TGCAGTGCTAGTGTGGCTAGCGGGAGCTCAGAGACCCAGTACTTC
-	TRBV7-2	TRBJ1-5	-	CASSIDRQDNQPQHF	TGTGCCAGCAGCATAGATCGACAGGACAATCAGCCCCAGCATTTT
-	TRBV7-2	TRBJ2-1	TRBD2	CASRLAGGPYNEQFF	TGTGCCAGCAGGTTAGCGGGGGGACCCTACAATGAGCAGTTCTTC
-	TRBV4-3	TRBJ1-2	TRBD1	CASSQDLGSGGYGYTF	TGCGCCAGCAGCCAAGATTTAGGTTCAGGGGGCTATGGCTACACCTTC
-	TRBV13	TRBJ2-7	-	CASREKSGPIYEQYF	TGTGCCAGCAGGGAAAAGTCAGGTCCGATTTACGAGCAGTACTTC
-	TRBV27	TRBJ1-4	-	CASSLRATNEKLFF	TGTGCCAGCAGTTTACGGGCAACTAATGAAAAACTGTTTTTT
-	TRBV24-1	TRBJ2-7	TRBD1	CATSDHRVGGVSLYEQYF	TGTGCCACCAGTGACCACCGGGTAGGGGGCGTATCCCTCTACGAGCAGTACTTC
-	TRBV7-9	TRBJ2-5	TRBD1	CASSPGQGRQETQYF	TGTGCCAGCAGCCCAGGACAGGGGAGACAAGAGACCCAGTACTTC
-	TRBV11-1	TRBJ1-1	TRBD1	CASSLEGTGFGAFF	TGTGCCAGCAGCTTAGAGGGGACAGGGTTTGGAGCTTTCTTT
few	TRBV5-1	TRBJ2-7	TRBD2	CASSYRLAGASSYEQYF	TGCGCCAGCAGCTACAGACTAGCGGGGGCTTCCTCCTACGAGCAGTACTTC
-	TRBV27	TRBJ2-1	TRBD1	CASTLTGFYNEQFF	TGTGCCAGCACCTTGACAGGGTTCTACAATGAGCAGTTCTTC
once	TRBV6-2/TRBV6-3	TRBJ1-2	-	CASSYSSGGRNYGYTF	TGTGCCAGCAGTTACTCATCGGGGGGCAGGAACTATGGCTACACCTTC
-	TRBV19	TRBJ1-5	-	CASSLSSGTRSNQPQHF	TGTGCCAGTAGTCTTTCCTCCGGGACAAGGAGCAATCAGCCCCAGCATTTT
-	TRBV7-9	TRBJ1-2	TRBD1	CASSFGTGGLNYGYTF	TGTGCCAGCAGCTTCGGGACAGGGGGCCTAAACTATGGCTACACCTTC
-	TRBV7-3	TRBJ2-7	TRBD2	CASSSGGLGAYEQYF	TGTGCCAGCAGTTCGGGAGGGCTCGGGGCCTACGAGCAGTACTTC
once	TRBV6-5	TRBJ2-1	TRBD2	CASSYSAGRGYNEQFF	TGTGCCAGCAGTTACTCGGCAGGGAGGGGTTACAATGAGCAGTTCTTC
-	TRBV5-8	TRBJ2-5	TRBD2	CASSRGGPSDF	TGTGCCAGCAGCCGGGGGGGGCCGTCTGACTTC
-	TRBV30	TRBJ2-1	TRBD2	CAWDSGGVYNEQFF	TGTGCCTGGGATAGCGGGGGGGTCTACAATGAGCAGTTCTTC
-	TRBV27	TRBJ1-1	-	CASSLARTGEAFF	TGTGCCAGCAGTCTAGCTCGGACGGGTGAAGCTTTCTTT
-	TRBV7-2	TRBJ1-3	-	CASSLGVLSGNTIYF	TGTGCCAGCAGCTTAGGAGTCCTCTCTGGAAACACCATATATTTT
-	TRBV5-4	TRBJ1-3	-	CASSPWGGASGNTIYF	TGTGCCAGCAGTCCCTGGGGAGGGGCCTCTGGAAACACCATATATTTT
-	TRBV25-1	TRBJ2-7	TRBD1	CATKGQGSYEQYF	TGTGCCACGAAGGGACAGGGATCCTACGAGCAGTACTTC